Shown below are 31 T cell receptor beta chains from a single sample sequenced in a study of vaccination effects on CD4 cells after COVID-19. Sequenced by immunoSEQ multiplex PCR; TCRdb stores in-frame clones only, minus some. Here the sample spans over 25,000 clones, roughly 70% being singletons. Under the ViraFEST assay, PBMC were stimulated with viral peptide pools so that antigen-specific CD4+ T cells expanded. Sequencing was performed afterwards. An approximately 10-day culture period preceded the isolation of CD4+ T cells. Negative nucleocapsid antibody tests before and after vaccination confirmed no previous SARS-CoV-2 infection. Their antigen targets remain unknown. Sequenced here: CD4+ T cells from PBMCs cultured with HCoV-NL63 spike peptides, sampled before COVID-19 vaccination. Source of these receptors: a human donor who received a COVID-19 vaccine.

The chain has TRBV5-1 and TRBJ2-6; D might be TRBD1 (6 bases). Trimming shortened V by 0 bases and J by 7 bases, and 14 bases separated the two germline ends. The CDR3 covers 16 residues. The germline CDR1 and CDR2 sequences are SGHRS and YFSETQ. The CDR3: CASSLESGVGANVLTF. The CDR3 bases are TGCGCCAGCAGCTTGGAGTCAGGGGTCGGTGCCAACGTCCTGACTTTC.

The rearrangement links TRBV5-4 to TRBJ2-2; TRBD1 or TRBD2 may be the D gene (5 bases each). From germline, CDR1 is SGHNT and CDR2 YYREEE (reference sequence). V was clipped by 5 bases and J by 3 bases, with 14 bases between them. This CDR3 is built from 15 residues. DNA for the CDR3: TGTGCCAGCAGTCGGGACCCCCGGGACACCGGGGAGCTGTTTTTT. It codes for CASSRDPRDTGELFF.

In nucleotides, the CDR3 is TGTGCCATCAGCCCTACAGGGGACGGCAAAGGCGGGGAGCTGTTTTTT. It specifies CAISPTGDGKGGELFF. The rearrangement joins TRBV10-3 to TRBJ2-2, with 7 nucleotides matching TRBD1. V gave up 6 bases and J gave up 7 bases; unmatched junction bases: 14. The germline V gene has CDR1 ENHRY and CDR2 SYGVKD. This CDR3 is 16 amino acids long.

The chain is built from TRBV10-3 and TRBJ2-7, with TRBD2 matching over 8 bases. CDR3 length: 12 residues. The germline V gene encodes CDR1 ENHRY and CDR2 SYGVKD. The V and J ends lost 5 bases and 4 bases, in that order; junction bases with no gene match: 1. CDR3 sequence: CAISSGSYEQYF. The CDR3 nucleotides are TGTGCCATCAGTAGCGGGAGTTACGAGCAGTACTTC.

The rearrangement links TRBV7-8 to TRBJ1-2; no definite D call. The V gene's germline CDR1 is SGHVS and CDR2 FQNEAQ. V was shortened by 1 base and J by 0 bases, with 6 bases between the two germline ends. The CDR3 has 14 residues. The CDR3 spells CASSLGRSNYGYTF. The DNA for the CDR3 is TGTGCCAGCAGCTTAGGCAGGTCTAACTATGGCTACACCTTC. The full variable domain, rest sourced from reference TRBV7-8 and TRBJ1-2, is GAGVSQSPRYKVAKRGQDVALRCDPISGHVSLFWYQQALGQGPEFLTYFQNEAQLDKSGLPSDRFFAERPEGSVSTLKIQRTQQEDSAVYLCASSLGRSNYGYTFGSGTRLTVV.

This chain joins TRBV27 and TRBJ2-1; 8 nucleotides agree with TRBD2. This CDR3 comprises 16 residues. The V gene's germline CDR1 is MNHEY and CDR2 SMNVEV (reference sequence). The V gene end was trimmed by 5 bases and the J gene end by 0 bases; junction bases not matched to a gene: 6. The CDR3 DNA reads TGTGCCAGCAGTCCGCGACTAGCGAGCTCCTACAATGAGCAGTTCTTC. It yields the protein CASSPRLASSYNEQFF.

V gene TRBV5-1 combines with J gene TRBJ2-1; 8 bases map to TRBD2. Germline lookup yields CDR1 SGHRS and CDR2 YFSETQ. V lost 2 bases to trimming and J lost 6 bases; unmatched junction nucleotides: 10. The CDR3 consists of 16 residues. As DNA, the CDR3 is TGCGCCAGCAGCTTCCCCGGTCGGGGGGGCGGCAATGAGCAGTTCTTC. It codes for CASSFPGRGGGNEQFF.

J is TRBJ2-2 and V is TRBV14, with D perhaps matching TRBD2 (5 bases). The ends were cut back, 1 base at V and 5 bases at J, with 14 bases in the middle. CDR1 is SGHDN, CDR2 FVKESK, per germline. This CDR3 is built from 16 residues. CDR3 DNA: TGTGCCAGCAGCCAAGGCGGGTTCCCTCTAACCGGGGAGCTGTTTTTT. Translated: CASSQGGFPLTGELFF.

The chain carries TRBV4-2 and TRBJ1-1; maybe TRBD1 (5 bases). V dropped 3 bases and J dropped 1 base, with 12 bases sitting between them. The CDR3 length is 15 residues. CDR1 and CDR2 from the germline V gene are LGHNA and YNFKEQ. CDR3 amino acids: CASSQEGVQNTEAFF. The CDR3 DNA follows: TGTGCCAGCAGCCAGGAAGGGGTACAGAACACTGAAGCTTTCTTT.

The chain joins TRBV7-9 to TRBJ1-1; D ambiguous. Deletions cut 5 bases from V and 2 bases from J, with 6 bases between. Germline V CDR1 and CDR2: SEHNR, FQNEAQ (reference sequence). The CDR3 is 12 residues long. The CDR3 DNA is TGTGCCAGCAGCCTTCAAAACACTGAAGCTTTCTTT. It codes for CASSLQNTEAFF.

This rearrangement joins TRBV5-1 to TRBJ2-1; TRBD2 agrees at 11 bases. The length of the CDR3 is 15 residues. CDR1 SGHRS and CDR2 YFSETQ come from the germline V gene. V trimming: 1 base; J trimming: 10 bases; junction bases outside the gene matches: 7. The CDR3 loop reads CASSLTLAGGLEQFF. DNA of the CDR3: TGCGCCAGCAGCTTGACCCTAGCGGGAGGTTTGGAGCAGTTCTTC. The full variable domain, rest sourced from reference TRBV5-1 and TRBJ2-1, is KAGVTQTPRYLIKTRGQQVTLSCSPISGHRSVSWYQQTPGQGLQFLFEYFSETQRNKGNFPGRFSGRQFSNSRSEMNVSTLELGDSALYLCASSLTLAGGLEQFFGPGTRLTVL.

The CDR3 spells CASSSRLDPSDTQYF. In DNA form, the CDR3 reads TGTGCCAGCAGCTCCCGACTAGATCCTTCAGATACGCAGTATTTT. The chain uses TRBV11-3 and TRBJ2-3; the D gene is possibly TRBD2 (6 bases). Germline V lookup: CDR1 SGHNT, CDR2 YENEEA. V was pared by 4 bases and J by 4 bases, with 15 bases between. CDR3 length equals 15 residues.

The V call is TRBV7-3, the J call TRBJ2-3, with 9 bases matching TRBD2. The CDR3 has 14 residues. Germline V gene sequence: CDR1 SGHTA, CDR2 FQGTGA. The trim removed 6 bases at V and 3 bases at J, leaving 4 bases unmatched. DNA for the CDR3: TGTGCCAGCAGTTCGGGACTAGCAACAGATACGCAGTATTTT. Protein: CASSSGLATDTQYF.

This chain connects TRBV6-6 to TRBJ1-5; D is unclear. V lost 8 bases, J lost 1 base, and 12 bases lay in between. CDR3 length: 14 amino acids. Germline V gives CDR1 MNHNY, CDR2 SVGAGI (reference sequence). CDR3 sequence (DNA): TGTGCCAGCGGCCCACCGGGGAGCAATCAGCCCCAGCATTTT. Translated, it gives CASGPPGSNQPQHF.

The CDR3 nucleotides read TGTGCCACCAGTGATCCCAAAGGACAGGGGGTGGACACCGGGGAGCTGTTTTTT. This sequence encodes CATSDPKGQGVDTGELFF. The chain couples TRBV24-1 to TRBJ2-2, with 10 bases lining up with TRBD1. This CDR3 region has 18 residues. Unmatched junction bases numbered 9, after V lost 3 bases and J lost 3 bases. Germline CDR1 and CDR2: KGHDR and SFDVKD.

V usage is TRBV5-4 and J usage is TRBJ2-2; 14 bases map to TRBD2. V dropped 3 bases and J dropped 3; count of bases not matched to a gene: 4. The V gene's germline CDR1 is SGHNT and CDR2 YYREEE (reference sequence). This CDR3 is built from 17 residues. The CDR3 DNA follows: TGTGCCAGCAGCTCGGGACTAGCGGGAGTGCACACCGGGGAGCTGTTTTTT. It is translated as CASSSGLAGVHTGELFF.

This chain uses TRBV2 with TRBJ2-7; D is perhaps TRBD1 (6 bases). V lost 10 bases, J lost 4 bases, and 14 bases lay in between. There are 12 residues in the CDR3. CDR1 and CDR2 from the germline V gene are SNHLY and FYNNEI. CDR3 bases: TGTGCCATCGTTCAAGGACAGTACGAGCAGTACTTC. Its protein product is CAIVQGQYEQYF.

This chain uses TRBV20-1 with TRBJ2-7; D is unclear. The CDR3 extends over 11 amino acids. Germline assignment: CDR1 DFQATT and CDR2 SNEGSKA (reference sequence). Trimming cost V 1 base and J 3 bases, with 4 bases left between them. This CDR3 is CSARVYYEQYF. The CDR3 DNA reads TGCAGTGCTAGAGTGTACTACGAGCAGTACTTC.

J is TRBJ2-5 and V is TRBV29-1; 8 nucleotides match TRBD1. Germline V gives CDR1 SQVTM, CDR2 ANQGSEA. This CDR3 region has 14 residues. Trimming cost V 0 bases and J 3 bases; bases outside gene matches: 3. In nucleotides, the CDR3 is TGCAGCGTTGAAGATCGGACAGGGAAAGAGACCCAGTACTTC. Translated: CSVEDRTGKETQYF. Combining the CDR3 with reference TRBV29-1 and TRBJ2-5 gives the whole variable domain SAVISQKPSRDICQRGTSLTIQCQVDSQVTMMFWYRQQPGQSLTLIATANQGSEATYESGFVIDKFPISRPNLTFSTLTVSNMSPEDSSIYLCSVEDRTGKETQYFGPGTRLLVL.

V gene TRBV11-2 combines with J gene TRBJ2-1, with D perhaps TRBD2 (5 bases). Germline V gives CDR1 SGHAT, CDR2 FQNNGV. The germline V and J ends were trimmed by 3 bases and 4 bases, with 13 bases remaining between them. The CDR3 consists of 15 residues. CDR3 bases: TGTGCCAGCAGCTTCGAGGGAGTGGAGTACAATGAGCAGTTCTTC. It is translated as CASSFEGVEYNEQFF.

The chain joins TRBV5-5 to TRBJ1-5, with TRBD1 as a possible D gene (6 bases). V was shortened by 0 bases and J by 2 bases, with 12 bases between the two germline ends. CDR1 is SGHKS, CDR2 YYEKEE, per germline (reference sequence). This CDR3 comprises 16 residues. In DNA, the CDR3 is TGTGCCAGCAGCTTGGCTCAGGGGTCTGGCAATCAGCCCCAGCATTTT. It translates to CASSLAQGSGNQPQHF.

This clone has a handful of counts. The genes are TRBV6-2 or TRBV6-3 and TRBJ1-2; D possibly corresponds to TRBD1 (5 bases). Germline lookup yields CDR1 MNHEY and CDR2 SVGEGT. V gave up 0 bases and J gave up 6 bases, with 11 bases separating them. The CDR3 is made up of 14 amino acids. DNA of the CDR3: TGTGCCAGCAGTTACTCAAGGGGCTGGGATGGCTACACCTTC. Translated, it gives CASSYSRGWDGYTF.

The CDR3 region has the DNA TGTGCCAGCTCACCATTTCCTCGACTAGCTACCGACTACAATGAGCAGTTCTTC. Translated, it gives CASSPFPRLATDYNEQFF. The rearrangement links TRBV18 to TRBJ2-1; TRBD2 matches 7 bases. V dropped 2 bases and J dropped 3; count of bases not matched to a gene: 13. Germline lookup yields CDR1 KGHSH and CDR2 LQKENI. The CDR3 contains 18 residues.

With regard to this clone: This sample includes further DNA sequences coding for the same CDR3. The V call is TRBV29-1, the J call TRBJ2-5; no reliable D call. Germline V gene lookup returns CDR1 SQVTM and CDR2 ANQGSEA. This CDR3 has 11 residues. Trimming removed 0 bases from V and 5 bases from J, with 4 bases in between. The CDR3 region is CSVEDLETQYF. The CDR3 DNA reads as TGCAGCGTTGAAGATCTTGAGACCCAGTACTTC.

This clone turned up a few times. The V and J genes are TRBV29-1 and TRBJ1-6; a possible D gene is TRBD1 (6 bases). The CDR3 covers 13 residues. V was clipped by 4 bases and J by 6 bases, with 10 bases between them. Germline lookup yields CDR1 SQVTM and CDR2 ANQGSEA. The CDR3 DNA sequence: TGCAGCGTTGGTGGGACACCTAATTCACCCCTCCACTTT. It translates to CSVGGTPNSPLHF. The full variable domain, completed using reference TRBV29-1 and TRBJ1-6, is SAVISQKPSRDICQRGTSLTIQCQVDSQVTMMFWYRQQPGQSLTLIATANQGSEATYESGFVIDKFPISRPNLTFSTLTVSNMSPEDSSIYLCSVGGTPNSPLHFGNGTRLTVT.

This sequence joins TRBV25-1 and TRBJ2-5, with 8 bases aligning to TRBD2. Per germline, CDR1 MGHDK and CDR2 SYGVNS. The ends lost 6 bases at V and 5 bases at J; junction bases unmatched: 5. This CDR3 comprises 13 residues. The CDR3 reads CASSKREMETQYF. The DNA for the CDR3 is TGTGCCAGCAGCAAGCGGGAGATGGAGACCCAGTACTTC.

The gene calls are TRBV15 and TRBJ2-5, with TRBD1 identical over 11 bases. The germline V gene has CDR1 LNHNV and CDR2 YYDKDF (reference sequence). Germline trimming cut 2 bases from V and 3 bases from J; bases unmatched to any gene: 8. This CDR3 spans 17 amino acids. The CDR3 sequence is CATSRKRDRGWEETQYF. CDR3 bases: TGTGCCACCAGCAGAAAACGGGACAGGGGGTGGGAAGAGACCCAGTACTTC.

The V call is TRBV25-1, the J call TRBJ1-2, with no clear D. CDR1 and CDR2 from the germline V gene are MGHDK and SYGVNS. Trimming pared 3 bases from V and 2 bases from J, leaving 13 bases between. This CDR3 is built from 15 residues. The CDR3 region is CASSEGRGSNYGYTF. The DNA of the CDR3 is TGTGCCAGCAGTGAGGGTAGAGGCTCGAACTATGGCTACACCTTC.

The chain recombines TRBV25-1 with TRBJ1-5, with D hard to call. V gave up 5 bases and J gave up 9 bases, with 11 bases separating them. The germline gives CDR1 MGHDK, CDR2 SYGVNS. CDR3 length equals 12 residues. CDR3 nucleotide sequence: TGTGCCAGCAGTCCCTCGGCGGGGCCCCAGCATTTT. It yields the protein CASSPSAGPQHF.

The V gene is TRBV6-5, the J gene TRBJ2-1; 8 nucleotides line up with TRBD2. Per the germline V gene, CDR1 is MNHEY and CDR2 is SVGAGI. This CDR3 has 13 amino acids. Trimming took 6 bases from V and 5 from J; bases not matched to a gene: 3. The CDR3 here is CASSPGGNNEQFF. The CDR3 DNA reads TGTGCCAGCAGCCCGGGGGGGAACAATGAGCAGTTCTTC.

The genes are TRBV4-2 and TRBJ2-7; 9 bases line up with TRBD1. The CDR3 length is 14 residues. Germline V gene sequence: CDR1 LGHNA, CDR2 YNFKEQ. J gave up 3 bases and V 1 base, and 1 base lay outside the gene matches. In DNA, the CDR3 is TGTGCCAGCAGCCAAGGACAGGGGGACTACGAGCAGTACTTC. It specifies CASSQGQGDYEQYF.